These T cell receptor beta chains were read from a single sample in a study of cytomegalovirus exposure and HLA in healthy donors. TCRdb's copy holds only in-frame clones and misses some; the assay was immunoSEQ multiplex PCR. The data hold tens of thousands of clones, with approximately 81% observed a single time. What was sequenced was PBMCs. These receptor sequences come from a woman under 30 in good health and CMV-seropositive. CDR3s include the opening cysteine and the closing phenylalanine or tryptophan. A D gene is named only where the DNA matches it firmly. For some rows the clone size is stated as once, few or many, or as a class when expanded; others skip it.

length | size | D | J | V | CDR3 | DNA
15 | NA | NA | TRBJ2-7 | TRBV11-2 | CASSLPQRVSYEQYF | TGTGCCAGCAGCTTACCCCAGCGGGTCTCCTACGAGCAGTACTTC
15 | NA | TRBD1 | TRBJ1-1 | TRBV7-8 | CASSSGQGANTEAFF | TGTGCCAGCAGCTCCGGACAGGGAGCGAACACTGAAGCTTTCTTT
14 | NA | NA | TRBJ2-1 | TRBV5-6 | CASSSGSRLGEQFF | TGTGCCAGCAGCTCCGGTAGCCGCCTAGGTGAGCAGTTCTTC
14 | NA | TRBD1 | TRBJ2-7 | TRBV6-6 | CASSPGGATYEQYF | TGTGCCAGCAGTCCAGGGGGCGCGACCTACGAGCAGTACTTC
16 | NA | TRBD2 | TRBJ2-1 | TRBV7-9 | CASSSPPAGINNEQFF | TGTGCCAGCAGCTCTCCCCCAGCGGGGATTAACAATGAGCAGTTCTTC
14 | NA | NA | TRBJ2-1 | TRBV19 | CASSRRGSYNEQFF | TGTGCCAGTAGTAGGAGGGGATCCTACAATGAGCAGTTCTTC
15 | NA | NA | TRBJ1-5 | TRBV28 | CASSFLGRDNQPQHF | TGTGCCAGCAGTTTTCTGGGCAGGGACAATCAGCCCCAGCATTTT
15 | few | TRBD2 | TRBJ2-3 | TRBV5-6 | CASSLLAGGTDTQYF | TGTGCCAGCAGCTTACTAGCGGGGGGCACAGATACGCAGTATTTT
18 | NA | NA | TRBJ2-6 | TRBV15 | CATSRPFGGADGANVLTF | TGTGCCACCAGCAGACCCTTTGGGGGGGCGGATGGGGCCAACGTCCTGACTTTC
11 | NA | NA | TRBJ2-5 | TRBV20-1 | CSARAQETQYF | TGCAGTGCTAGGGCCCAAGAGACCCAGTACTTC
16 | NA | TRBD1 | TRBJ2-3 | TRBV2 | CASKKGQGVGTDTQYF | TGTGCCAGCAAGAAGGGACAGGGCGTGGGCACAGATACGCAGTATTTT
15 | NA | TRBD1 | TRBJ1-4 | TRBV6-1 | CASSEFEGAWEKLFF | TGTGCCAGCAGTGAATTTGAGGGGGCCTGGGAAAAACTGTTTTTT
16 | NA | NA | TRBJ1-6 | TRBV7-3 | CASSLQGSSYNSPLHF | TGTGCCAGCAGCTTGCAGGGGAGCTCCTATAATTCACCCCTCCACTTT
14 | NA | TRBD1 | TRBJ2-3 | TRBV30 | CAWSDGQGPDTQYF | TGTGCCTGGAGTGACGGACAGGGCCCAGATACGCAGTATTTT
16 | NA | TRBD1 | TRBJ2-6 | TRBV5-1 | CASSSGTVQGANVLTF | TGCGCCAGCAGCTCCGGGACAGTACAGGGGGCCAACGTCCTGACTTTC
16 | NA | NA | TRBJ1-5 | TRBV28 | CASAYPSRAGNQPQHF | TGTGCCAGCGCCTACCCTTCCAGGGCCGGCAATCAGCCCCAGCATTTT
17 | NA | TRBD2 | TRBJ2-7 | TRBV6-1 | CASSDWPSGGAPYEQYF | TGTGCCAGCAGTGATTGGCCGTCGGGGGGGGCTCCCTACGAGCAGTACTTC
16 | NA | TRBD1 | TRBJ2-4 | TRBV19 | CASSSRQGTGKNIQYF | TGTGCCAGTAGTTCTCGACAGGGTACGGGCAAAAACATTCAGTACTTC
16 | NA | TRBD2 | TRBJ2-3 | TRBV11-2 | CASSRGVASGTDTQYF | TGTGCCAGCAGCCGAGGGGTTGCTAGCGGAACAGATACGCAGTATTTT
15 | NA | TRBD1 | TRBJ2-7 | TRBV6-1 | CASSHQGDRVSEQYF | TGTGCCAGCAGTCACCAGGGGGACAGGGTCTCCGAGCAGTACTTC
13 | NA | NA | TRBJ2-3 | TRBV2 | CASSEPFTDTQYF | TGTGCCAGCAGTGAACCCTTCACAGATACGCAGTATTTT
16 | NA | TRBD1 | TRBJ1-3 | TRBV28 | CASSSPQGALGNTIYF | TGTGCCAGCAGTTCCCCACAGGGGGCGCTGGGAAACACCATATATTTT